The rows below give T cell receptor beta chains drawn from one sample of a study of vaccination effects on CD4 cells after COVID-19. The protocol was immunoSEQ multiplex PCR, while the TCRdb copy is restricted to in-frame clones and leaves out a portion. Of 10,000 to 13,000 clones listed, about three quarters are singletons. Their recognized antigens are unknown. Sequenced here: CD4+ T cells from PBMCs cultured with HCoV-229E spike peptides, sampled before COVID-19 vaccination. These receptors were collected from a human donor who received a COVID-19 vaccine. The CDR3 runs from the conserved cysteine through the conserved F or W. The D gene is left open where the match is weak. Clone size appears in some rows only: once, few, many, or a class for an expanded clone.

size: -; D: -; J: TRBJ2-7; V: TRBV4-1; CDR3: CASSQAAQGMIGSYEQYF; DNA: TGCGCCAGCAGCCAAGCCGCACAGGGAATGATTGGCTCCTACGAGCAGTACTTC
size: -; D: TRBD2; J: TRBJ2-7; V: TRBV6-5; CDR3: CASSWPTSGGAYEQYF; DNA: TGTGCCAGCAGTTGGCCGACTAGCGGGGGAGCGTACGAGCAGTACTTC
size: -; D: -; J: TRBJ2-7; V: TRBV5-6; CDR3: CASSPYPNVYEQYF; DNA: TGTGCCAGCAGCCCATATCCAAATGTATACGAGCAGTACTTC
size: -; D: -; J: TRBJ1-2; V: TRBV5-1; CDR3: CASSLEGYGYTF; DNA: TGCGCCAGCAGCTTGGAAGGGTACGGCTACACCTTC
size: -; D: -; J: TRBJ2-7; V: TRBV19; CDR3: CASSMAEGARYEQYF; DNA: TGTGCCAGTAGTATGGCGGAGGGGGCTCGGTACGAGCAGTACTTC
size: -; D: -; J: TRBJ1-1; V: TRBV6-5; CDR3: CASSYIGNTEAFF; DNA: TGTGCCAGCAGTTACATAGGGAACACTGAAGCTTTCTTT
size: once; D: -; J: TRBJ1-2; V: TRBV5-6; CDR3: CASSPQTANYGYTF; DNA: TGTGCCAGCAGCCCCCAGACAGCTAACTATGGCTACACCTTC
size: -; D: TRBD1; J: TRBJ2-7; V: TRBV5-1; CDR3: CASSSGQGSNEQYF; DNA: TGCGCCAGCAGCTCGGGACAGGGGTCCAACGAGCAGTACTTC
size: -; D: -; J: TRBJ1-2; V: TRBV6-6; CDR3: CASSPTGNYGYTF; DNA: TGTGCCAGCAGCCCCACAGGGAACTATGGCTACACCTTC
size: -; D: TRBD2; J: TRBJ2-7; V: TRBV7-8; CDR3: CASSPRRGLAGGYEQYF; DNA: TGTGCCAGCAGCCCTAGGAGAGGACTAGCGGGAGGATACGAGCAGTACTTC
size: -; D: -; J: TRBJ2-7; V: TRBV7-6; CDR3: CASSPWTQLGADEQYF; DNA: TGTGCCAGCAGCCCCTGGACCCAGTTGGGGGCTGACGAGCAGTACTTC
size: few; D: -; J: TRBJ1-1; V: TRBV2; CDR3: CASSAGRINTEAFF; DNA: TGTGCCAGCAGTGCCGGACGGATTAACACTGAAGCTTTCTTT
size: -; D: TRBD1; J: TRBJ1-4; V: TRBV30; CDR3: CAWRPQGAGEKLFF; DNA: TGTGCCTGGAGGCCACAGGGGGCTGGTGAAAAACTGTTTTTT
size: -; D: -; J: TRBJ2-2; V: TRBV5-4; CDR3: CASSSSSGGGTGELFF; DNA: TGTGCCAGCAGCTCTTCTAGCGGAGGGGGGACCGGGGAGCTGTTTTTT
size: -; D: -; J: TRBJ2-7; V: TRBV12-2; CDR3: CASRLAGGGGGINPPIFYEQYF; DNA: TGTGCAAGTCGCTTAGCTGGTGGAGGGGGCGGCATTAATCCCCCAATCTTCTACGAGCAGTACTTC
size: -; D: TRBD2; J: TRBJ2-7; V: TRBV3-1/TRBV3-2; CDR3: CASSYSGRGSEQYF; DNA: TGTGCCAGCAGCTATAGCGGGAGGGGGAGCGAGCAGTACTTC
size: -; D: -; J: TRBJ1-2; V: TRBV27; CDR3: CASSFGIGSEGYTF; DNA: TGTGCCAGCAGTTTTGGTATAGGGTCGGAAGGCTACACCTTC
size: -; D: -; J: TRBJ2-3; V: TRBV10-2; CDR3: CASRFGASTDTQYF; DNA: TGCGCCAGTAGGTTCGGGGCTAGCACAGATACGCAGTATTTT
size: -; D: TRBD1; J: TRBJ2-7; V: TRBV13; CDR3: CASSSRQGARYEQYF; DNA: TGTGCCAGCAGCTCCCGACAGGGGGCGCGGTACGAGCAGTACTTC
size: -; D: -; J: TRBJ1-5; V: TRBV10-3; CDR3: CAISEQGYQPQHF; DNA: TGTGCCATCAGTGAGCAAGGGTATCAGCCCCAGCATTTT
size: -; D: -; J: TRBJ2-3; V: TRBV5-1; CDR3: CASSPGRYDDTQYF; DNA: TGCGCCAGCAGCCCGGGACGCTATGACGATACGCAGTATTTT
size: -; D: -; J: TRBJ2-1; V: TRBV6-5; CDR3: CASTLGATHYNEQFF; DNA: TGTGCCAGCACTTTAGGCGCAACCCACTACAATGAGCAGTTCTTC
size: -; D: -; J: TRBJ1-3; V: TRBV30; CDR3: CAWELTGFGNTIYF; DNA: TGTGCCTGGGAGTTAACAGGCTTCGGAAACACCATATATTTT
size: -; D: -; J: TRBJ1-5; V: TRBV19; CDR3: CASSIVVDQPQHF; DNA: TGTGCCAGTAGTATAGTGGTGGATCAGCCCCAGCATTTT
size: once; D: -; J: TRBJ1-5; V: TRBV11-2; CDR3: CASSLDRGQPQHF; DNA: TGTGCCAGCAGCTTAGATCGGGGACAGCCCCAGCATTTT
size: -; D: -; J: TRBJ1-6; V: TRBV5-4; CDR3: CASSLDKNSPLHF; DNA: TGTGCCAGCAGCTTGGACAAAAATTCACCCCTCCACTTT
size: -; D: -; J: TRBJ1-1; V: TRBV19; CDR3: CASSPGLSLTEAFF; DNA: TGTGCCAGTAGTCCAGGGCTATCGCTCACTGAAGCTTTCTTT
size: few; D: -; J: TRBJ1-1; V: TRBV6-1; CDR3: CASSEALTGSEAFF; DNA: TGTGCCAGCAGTGAAGCTTTGACAGGATCTGAAGCTTTCTTT
size: -; D: -; J: TRBJ1-1; V: TRBV6-5; CDR3: CASNAFWGTEAFF; DNA: TGTGCCAGCAACGCCTTTTGGGGCACTGAAGCTTTCTTT
size: few; D: -; J: TRBJ1-2; V: TRBV3-1/TRBV3-2; CDR3: CASSQEGAGYGYTF; DNA: TGTGCCAGCAGCCAAGAGGGGGCAGGTTATGGCTACACCTTC
size: -; D: TRBD1; J: TRBJ1-5; V: TRBV5-4; CDR3: CASSTQGGANNQPQHF; DNA: TGTGCCAGCAGCACCCAGGGGGGGGCGAACAATCAGCCCCAGCATTTT
size: -; D: -; J: TRBJ2-3; V: TRBV7-8; CDR3: CASSSPSTSTDTQYF; DNA: TGTGCCAGCAGCTCCCCCTCTACTAGCACAGATACGCAGTATTTT